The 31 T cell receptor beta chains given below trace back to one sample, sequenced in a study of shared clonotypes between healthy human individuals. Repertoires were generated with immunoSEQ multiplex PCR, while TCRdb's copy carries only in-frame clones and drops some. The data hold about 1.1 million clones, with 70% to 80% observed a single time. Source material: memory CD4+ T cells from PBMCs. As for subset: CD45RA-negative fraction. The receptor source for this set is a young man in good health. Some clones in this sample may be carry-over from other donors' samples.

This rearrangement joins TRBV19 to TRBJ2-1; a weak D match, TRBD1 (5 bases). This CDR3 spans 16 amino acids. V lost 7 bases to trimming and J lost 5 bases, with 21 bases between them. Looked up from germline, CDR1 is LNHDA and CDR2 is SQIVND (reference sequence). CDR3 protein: CASIPYAQGSNNEQFF. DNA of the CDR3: TGTGCCAGTATCCCATATGCGCAGGGCTCAAACAATGAGCAGTTCTTC. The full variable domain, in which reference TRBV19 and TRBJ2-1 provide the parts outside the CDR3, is DGGITQSPKYLFRKEGQNVTLSCEQNLNHDAMYWYRQDPGQGLRLIYYSQIVNDFQKGDIAEGYSVSREKKESFPLTVTSAQKNPTAFYLCASIPYAQGSNNEQFFGPGTRLTVL.

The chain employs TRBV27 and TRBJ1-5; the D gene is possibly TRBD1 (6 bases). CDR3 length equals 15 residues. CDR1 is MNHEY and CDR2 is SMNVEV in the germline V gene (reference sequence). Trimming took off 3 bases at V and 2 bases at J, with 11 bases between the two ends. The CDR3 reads CASSLIGGGNQPQHF. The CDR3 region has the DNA TGTGCCAGCAGTTTGATAGGGGGGGGCAATCAGCCCCAGCATTTT.

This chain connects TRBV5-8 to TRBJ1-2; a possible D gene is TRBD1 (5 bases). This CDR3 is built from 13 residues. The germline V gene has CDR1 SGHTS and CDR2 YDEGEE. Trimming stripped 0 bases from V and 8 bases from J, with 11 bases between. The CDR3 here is CASSLEGITGYTF. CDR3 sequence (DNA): TGTGCCAGCAGCTTGGAGGGGATTACCGGCTACACCTTC.

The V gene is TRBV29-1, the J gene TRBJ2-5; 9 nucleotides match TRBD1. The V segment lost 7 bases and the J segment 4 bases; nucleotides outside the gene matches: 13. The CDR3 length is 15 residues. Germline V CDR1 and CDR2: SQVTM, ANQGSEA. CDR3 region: CSALPGQGEAETQYF. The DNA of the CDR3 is TGCAGCGCCTTACCGGGACAGGGAGAGGCAGAGACCCAGTACTTC.

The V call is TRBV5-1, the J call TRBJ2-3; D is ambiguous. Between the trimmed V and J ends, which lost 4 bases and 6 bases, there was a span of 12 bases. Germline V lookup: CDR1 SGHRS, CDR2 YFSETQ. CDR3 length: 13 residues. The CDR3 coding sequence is TGCGCCAGCAGCCCCCCCGCCGGGGATACGCAGTATTTT. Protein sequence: CASSPPAGDTQYF. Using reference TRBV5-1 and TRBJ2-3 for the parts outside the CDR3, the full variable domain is KAGVTQTPRYLIKTRGQQVTLSCSPISGHRSVSWYQQTPGQGLQFLFEYFSETQRNKGNFPGRFSGRQFSNSRSEMNVSTLELGDSALYLCASSPPAGDTQYFGPGTRLTVL.

This chain's CDR3 is CASSTRAGDGYTF. The CDR3, as DNA: TGTGCCAGCAGCACAAGGGCAGGGGATGGCTACACCTTC. The J gene is TRBJ1-2, the V gene TRBV7-2; possibly TRBD1 for D (6 bases). Trimming took 5 bases from V and 6 from J, leaving 13 bases between them. Germline V gene sequence: CDR1 SGHTA, CDR2 FQGNSA. The CDR3 spans 13 residues.

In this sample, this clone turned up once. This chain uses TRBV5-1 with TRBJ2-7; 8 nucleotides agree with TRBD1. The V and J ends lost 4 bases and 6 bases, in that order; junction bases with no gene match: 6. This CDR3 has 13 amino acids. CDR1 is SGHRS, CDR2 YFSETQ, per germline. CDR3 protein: CASSPRTGREQYF. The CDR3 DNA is TGCGCCAGCAGCCCTAGGACAGGGCGCGAGCAGTACTTC.

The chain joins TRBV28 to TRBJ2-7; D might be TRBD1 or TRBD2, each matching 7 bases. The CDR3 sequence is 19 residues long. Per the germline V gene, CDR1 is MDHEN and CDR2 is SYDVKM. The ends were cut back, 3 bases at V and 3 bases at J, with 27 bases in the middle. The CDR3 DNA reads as TGTGCCAGCAGTTTGAACGGCAGGGGGGCCGACAAGCGGGGCTACGAGCAGTACTTC. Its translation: CASSLNGRGADKRGYEQYF.

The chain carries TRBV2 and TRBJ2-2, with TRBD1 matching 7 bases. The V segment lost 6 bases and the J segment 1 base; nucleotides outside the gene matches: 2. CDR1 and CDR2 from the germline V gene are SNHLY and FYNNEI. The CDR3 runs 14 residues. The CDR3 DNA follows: TGTGCCAGCAGAGACAGGGAGAACACCGGGGAGCTGTTTTTT. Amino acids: CASRDRENTGELFF.

CDR3 in DNA: TGTGCCAGCAGCGTAGGGCAGGGTGGTGGCTACACCTTC. Protein: CASSVGQGGGYTF. The rearrangement links TRBV9 to TRBJ1-2; the D gene is possibly TRBD1 (5 bases). CDR1 is SGDLS and CDR2 is YYNGEE in the germline V gene. The CDR3 is 13 amino acids. Trimming shortened V by 0 bases and J by 7 bases, and 10 bases separated the two germline ends.

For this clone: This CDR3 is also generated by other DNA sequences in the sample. CDR3 coding DNA: TGTGCCAGCAGTTACTTCGGAGGCACTGAAGCTTTCTTT. Translated: CASSYFGGTEAFF. The chain recombines TRBV6-6 with TRBJ1-1, with D hard to call. The V end lost 1 base, the J end lost 4 bases, and 7 bases lay between the germline ends. The CDR3 contains 13 residues. Germline V gene data show CDR1 as MNHNY and CDR2 as SVGAGI (reference sequence).

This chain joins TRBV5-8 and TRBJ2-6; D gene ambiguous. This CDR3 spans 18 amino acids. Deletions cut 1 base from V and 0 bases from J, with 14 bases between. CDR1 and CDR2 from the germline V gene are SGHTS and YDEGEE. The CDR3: CASSLWYRRNSGANVLTF. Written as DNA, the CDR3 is TGTGCCAGCAGCTTGTGGTATCGGCGGAACTCTGGGGCCAACGTCCTGACTTTC. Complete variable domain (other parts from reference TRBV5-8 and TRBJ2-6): EAGVTQSPTHLIKTRGQQATLRCSPISGHTSVYWYQQALGLGLQFLLWYDEGEERNRGNFPPRFSGRQFPNYSSELNVNALELEDSALYLCASSLWYRRNSGANVLTFGAGSRLTVL.

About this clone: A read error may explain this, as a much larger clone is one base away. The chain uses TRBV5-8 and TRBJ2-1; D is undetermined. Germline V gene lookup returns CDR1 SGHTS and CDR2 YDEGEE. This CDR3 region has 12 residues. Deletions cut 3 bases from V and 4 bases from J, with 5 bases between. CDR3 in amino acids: CASSSRYNEQFF. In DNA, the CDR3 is TGTGCCAGCAGCTCCCGATACAATGAGCAGTTCTTC.

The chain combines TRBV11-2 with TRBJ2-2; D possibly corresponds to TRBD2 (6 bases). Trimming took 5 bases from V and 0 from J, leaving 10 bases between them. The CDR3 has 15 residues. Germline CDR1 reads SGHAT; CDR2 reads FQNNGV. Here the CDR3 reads CASSRDWSNTGELFF. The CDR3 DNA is TGTGCCAGCAGCCGGGACTGGTCGAACACCGGGGAGCTGTTTTTT.

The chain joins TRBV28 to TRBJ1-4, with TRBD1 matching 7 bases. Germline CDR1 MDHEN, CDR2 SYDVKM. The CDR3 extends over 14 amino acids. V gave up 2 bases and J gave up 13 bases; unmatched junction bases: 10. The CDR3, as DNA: TGTGCCAGCAGTTTACAGGCCCGCAGGGGGGGACTGTTTTTT. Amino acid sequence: CASSLQARRGGLFF.

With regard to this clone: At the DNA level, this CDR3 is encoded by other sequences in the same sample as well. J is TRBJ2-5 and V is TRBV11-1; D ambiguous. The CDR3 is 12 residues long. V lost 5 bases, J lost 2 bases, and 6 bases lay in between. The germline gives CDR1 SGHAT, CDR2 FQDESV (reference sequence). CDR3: CASSRPQETQYF. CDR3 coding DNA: TGTGCCAGCAGCCGGCCGCAAGAGACCCAGTACTTC.

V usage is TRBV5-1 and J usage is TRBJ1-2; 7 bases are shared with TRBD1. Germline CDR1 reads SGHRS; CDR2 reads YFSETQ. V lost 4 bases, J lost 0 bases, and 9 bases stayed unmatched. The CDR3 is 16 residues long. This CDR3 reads CASSLNTGEANYGYTF. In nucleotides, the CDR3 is TGCGCCAGCAGCCTCAATACAGGGGAGGCTAACTATGGCTACACCTTC.

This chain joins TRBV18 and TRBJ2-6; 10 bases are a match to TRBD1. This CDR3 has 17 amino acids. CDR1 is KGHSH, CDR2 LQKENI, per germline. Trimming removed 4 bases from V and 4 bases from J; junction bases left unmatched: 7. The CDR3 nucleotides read TGTGCCAGCTCACAGACAGGGGGCGTTGCCGGGGCCAACGTCCTGACTTTC. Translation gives CASSQTGGVAGANVLTF.

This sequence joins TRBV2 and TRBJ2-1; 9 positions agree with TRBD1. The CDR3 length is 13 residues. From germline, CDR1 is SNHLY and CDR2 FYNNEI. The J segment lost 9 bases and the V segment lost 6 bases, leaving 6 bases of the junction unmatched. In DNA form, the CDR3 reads TGTGCCAGCAGGGGACAGGGATTTCGTGAGCAGTTCTTC. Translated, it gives CASRGQGFREQFF.

CDR3 in amino acids: CASSSLGTDEETQYF. The CDR3 coding sequence is TGCGCCAGCAGCTCGCTCGGCACGGACGAAGAGACCCAGTACTTC. This rearrangement joins TRBV5-1 to TRBJ2-5, with D hard to call. Germline V gene sequence: CDR1 SGHRS, CDR2 YFSETQ. V dropped 3 bases and J dropped 3 bases, with 15 bases sitting between them. CDR3 size: 15 residues. Filled out from reference TRBV5-1 and TRBJ2-5, the complete variable domain reads KAGVTQTPRYLIKTRGQQVTLSCSPISGHRSVSWYQQTPGQGLQFLFEYFSETQRNKGNFPGRFSGRQFSNSRSEMNVSTLELGDSALYLCASSSLGTDEETQYFGPGTRLLVL.

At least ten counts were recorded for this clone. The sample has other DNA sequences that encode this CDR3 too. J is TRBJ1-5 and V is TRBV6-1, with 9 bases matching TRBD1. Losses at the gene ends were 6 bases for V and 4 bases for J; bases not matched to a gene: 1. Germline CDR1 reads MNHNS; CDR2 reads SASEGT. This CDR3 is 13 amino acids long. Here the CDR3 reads CASRGTGNQPQHF. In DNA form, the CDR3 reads TGTGCCAGCAGGGGGACAGGGAATCAGCCCCAGCATTTT.

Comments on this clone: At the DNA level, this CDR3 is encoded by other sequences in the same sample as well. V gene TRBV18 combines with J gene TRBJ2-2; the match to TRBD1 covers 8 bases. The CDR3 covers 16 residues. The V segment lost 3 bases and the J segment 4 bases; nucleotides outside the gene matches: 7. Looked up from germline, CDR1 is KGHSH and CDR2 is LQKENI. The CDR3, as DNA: TGTGCCAGCTCACCCTCCGGGACAGGAGGCACCGGGGAGCTGTTTTTT. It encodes CASSPSGTGGTGELFF.

The CDR3 reads CASDTGTWEQYF. For the CDR3, the DNA is TGTGCCAGTGACACAGGGACGTGGGAGCAGTACTTC. V usage is TRBV28 and J usage is TRBJ2-7; TRBD1 might be the D (6 bases). The germline CDR1 and CDR2 sequences are MDHEN and SYDVKM. This CDR3 has 12 amino acids. V lost 9 bases to trimming and J lost 7 bases, with 16 bases between them.

The CDR3 region has the DNA TGTGCCAGCAGAGTAGCGGGAGCGGGGGCAGATACGCAGTATTTT. Translation gives CASRVAGAGADTQYF. V and J are TRBV25-1 and TRBJ2-3, with 9 bases fitting TRBD2. Germline CDR1 is MGHDK and CDR2 is SYGVNS. This CDR3 spans 15 amino acids. The junction had 8 bases not matched to a gene; V was cut back by 6 bases and J by 4 bases.

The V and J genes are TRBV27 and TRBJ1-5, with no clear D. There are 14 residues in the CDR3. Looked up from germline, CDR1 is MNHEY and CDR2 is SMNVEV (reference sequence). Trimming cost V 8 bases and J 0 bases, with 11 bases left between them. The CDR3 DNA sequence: TGTGCCAGCCTCCCGACCTATAGCAATCAGCCCCAGCATTTT. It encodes CASLPTYSNQPQHF.

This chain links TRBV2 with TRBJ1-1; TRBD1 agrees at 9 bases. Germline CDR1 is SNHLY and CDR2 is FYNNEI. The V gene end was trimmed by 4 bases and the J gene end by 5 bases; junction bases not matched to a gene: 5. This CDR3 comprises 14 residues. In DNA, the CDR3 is TGTGCCAGCAGTGGGGGGACAGGGATAACTGAAGCTTTCTTT. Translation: CASSGGTGITEAFF. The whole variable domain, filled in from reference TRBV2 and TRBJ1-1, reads EPEVTQTPSHQVTQMGQEVILRCVPISNHLYFYWYRQILGQKVEFLVSFYNNEISEKSEIFDDQFSVERPDGSNFTLKIRSTKLEDSAMYFCASSGGTGITEAFFGQGTRLTVV.

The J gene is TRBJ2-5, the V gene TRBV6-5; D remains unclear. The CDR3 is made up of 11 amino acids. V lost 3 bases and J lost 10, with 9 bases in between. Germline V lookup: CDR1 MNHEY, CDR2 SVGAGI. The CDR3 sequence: CASSYKTDQYF. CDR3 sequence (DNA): TGTGCCAGCAGTTATAAGACCGACCAGTACTTC.

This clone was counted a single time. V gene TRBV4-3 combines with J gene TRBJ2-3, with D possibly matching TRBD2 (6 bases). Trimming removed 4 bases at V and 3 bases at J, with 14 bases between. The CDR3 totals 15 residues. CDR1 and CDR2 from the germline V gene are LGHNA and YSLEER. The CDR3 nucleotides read TGCGCCAGCAGCCGTCGGAGGGCGGGGACAGATACGCAGTATTTT. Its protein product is CASSRRRAGTDTQYF.

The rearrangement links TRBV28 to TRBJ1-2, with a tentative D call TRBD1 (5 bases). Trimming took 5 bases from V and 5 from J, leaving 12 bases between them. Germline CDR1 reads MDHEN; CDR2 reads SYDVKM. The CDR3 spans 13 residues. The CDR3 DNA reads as TGTGCCAGCAGTGAGGGGCGGAGTTATGGCTACACCTTC. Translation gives CASSEGRSYGYTF.

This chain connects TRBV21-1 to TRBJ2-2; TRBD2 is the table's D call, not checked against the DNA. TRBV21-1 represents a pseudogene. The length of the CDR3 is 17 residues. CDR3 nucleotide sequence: TGTGCCAGCAGCAGGTCACCGGGTCCACCGGGCACCGGGGAGCTGTTTTTT. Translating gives CASSRSPGPPGTGELFF.

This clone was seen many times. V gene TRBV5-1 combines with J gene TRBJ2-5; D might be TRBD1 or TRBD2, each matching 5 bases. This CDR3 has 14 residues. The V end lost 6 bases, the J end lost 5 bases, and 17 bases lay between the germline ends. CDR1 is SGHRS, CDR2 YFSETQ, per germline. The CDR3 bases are TGCGCCAGCACCCCCCCAGGGAGCTCGGAGACCCAGTACTTC. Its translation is CASTPPGSSETQYF.